The clone carrying this TCR beta chain was observed many times. Its target is not known. Other DNA sequences from this sample encode an identical CDR3 as well. CD45RO-negative CD8 cells positively selected for CCR7 made up the naive population, which excluded terminally differentiated effector memory CD45RA+ cells. Adult Caucasians living in Nashville, Tennessee made up all of the donors. An even split of each subset's genomic DNA across several immunoSEQ plates was performed. DNA at approximately 200 ng, 30,000 or so T cell genomes, went into sorted-subset replicate PCRs. Sequencing was performed with immunoSEQ multiplex PCR; in TCRdb, only in-frame clones are kept and a portion is missing. The sample gives millions of clones, about 95% of which show up once; 1% to 1.3% is in the top ten. The sample originates from a study of shared clonotypes between healthy human individuals. Study-wide findings and caveats: Non-shared clonotypes showed lower generation probabilities than clonotypes common to all four donors.

The clonotype was recovered from a man between 18 and 29 years old in good health. The specimen was naive CD8+ T cells sorted from blood.

The CDR3 coding sequence is TGTGCCAGCAGTGAATACGAGCAGTACTTC. It translates to CASSEYEQYF. The chain links TRBV2 to TRBJ2-7, with no clear D. This CDR3 region has 10 residues. Trimming shortened V by 2 bases and J by 4 bases, and 0 bases separated the two germline ends. CDR1 is SNHLY, CDR2 FYNNEI, per germline. Full variable domain (remainder filled in from reference TRBV2 and TRBJ2-7): EPEVTQTPSHQVTQMGQEVILRCVPISNHLYFYWYRQILGQKVEFLVSFYNNEISEKSEIFDDQFSVERPDGSNFTLKIRSTKLEDSAMYFCASSEYEQYFGPGTRLTVT.